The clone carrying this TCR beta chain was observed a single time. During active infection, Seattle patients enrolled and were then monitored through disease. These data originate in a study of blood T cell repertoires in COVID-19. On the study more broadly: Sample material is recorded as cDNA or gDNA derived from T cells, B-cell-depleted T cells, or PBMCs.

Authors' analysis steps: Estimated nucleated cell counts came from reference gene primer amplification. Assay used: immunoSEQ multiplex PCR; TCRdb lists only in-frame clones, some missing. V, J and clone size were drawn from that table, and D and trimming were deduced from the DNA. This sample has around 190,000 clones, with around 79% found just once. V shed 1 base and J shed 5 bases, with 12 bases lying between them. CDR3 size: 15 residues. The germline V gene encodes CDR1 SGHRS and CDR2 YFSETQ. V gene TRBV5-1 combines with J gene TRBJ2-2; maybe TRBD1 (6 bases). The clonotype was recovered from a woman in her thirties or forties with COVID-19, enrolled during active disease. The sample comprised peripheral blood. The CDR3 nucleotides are TGCGCCAGCAGCTTGTTAGGACAGCCTACCGGGGAGCTGTTTTTT. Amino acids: CASSLLGQPTGELFF.